These T cell receptor beta chains were read from a single sample in a study of shared clonotypes between healthy human individuals. The protocol was immunoSEQ multiplex PCR, while the TCRdb copy is restricted to in-frame clones and leaves out a portion. The repertoire holds approximately 2,000,000 clones, around 95% seen once, with 1.5% to 2% in the top ten. Sequenced input: naive CD8+ T cells from PBMCs. The origin of the receptors is a man aged 18 to 35 in good health. Some clones in this sample may be carry-over from other donors' samples. The CDR3 runs from the conserved cysteine through the conserved F or W. Fields, in order: clone size, V gene, D gene, J gene, CDR3 DNA, CDR3 protein. D genes are given only for firm matches. Clone size is given for some rows only: seen once, a few or many times, or a class if the clone is expanded.

>.|TRBV4-1|.|TRBJ2-3
TGCGCCAGCAGCCAAGAAACCGGGACAACTACGGCAGATACGCAGTATTTT
CASSQETGTTTADTQYF
>.|TRBV19|.|TRBJ1-1
TGTGCCAGTAGTACAATCAGGGAGATGAACACTGAAGCTTTCTTT
CASSTIREMNTEAFF
>.|TRBV5-6|TRBD2|TRBJ2-7
TGTGCCAGCAGCGGACTAGCGGGGTCAGGGGAGCAGTACTTC
CASSGLAGSGEQYF
>.|TRBV15|.|TRBJ2-1
TGTGCCACCAGCAGAGTCAGAGAGGCCTCCTACAATGAGCAGTTCTTC
CATSRVREASYNEQFF
>.|TRBV5-1|.|TRBJ2-1
TGCGCCAGCAGCTTGTCCCAGGGCCTCAATGAGCAGTTCTTC
CASSLSQGLNEQFF
>.|TRBV4-3|.|TRBJ2-7
TGCGCCAGCAGCTCCAGGTTATCCTACGAGCAGTACTTC
CASSSRLSYEQYF
>.|TRBV4-2|TRBD2|TRBJ2-2
TGTGCCAGCAGCCAAGGGGTAGCGGGAGGAGGTAGGGAGCTGTTTTTT
CASSQGVAGGGRELFF
>.|TRBV7-8|TRBD1|TRBJ2-5
TGTGCCAGCAGCTTAGCCCGGACAGGTCAAGAGACCCAGTACTTC
CASSLARTGQETQYF
>.|TRBV11-2|.|TRBJ2-1
TGTGCCAGCAGCTTAGTGTTGGCCACTGGGAATGAGCAGTTCTTC
CASSLVLATGNEQFF
>.|TRBV7-9|.|TRBJ1-2
TGTGCCAGCAGCCTAGTGTGGGCCACTAACTATGGCTACACCTTC
CASSLVWATNYGYTF
>.|TRBV4-3|.|TRBJ1-4
TGCGCCAGCAGCCAAGATGGGGGCGCGAATGAAAAACTGTTTTTT
CASSQDGGANEKLFF
>.|TRBV27|.|TRBJ2-7
TGTGCCAGCAGTCCCCCCCGGGGCAGTCGGGATGGGCAGTACTTC
CASSPPRGSRDGQYF
>.|TRBV30|.|TRBJ2-1
TGTGCCTGGACGCTGACGGGATACAATGAGCAGTTCTTC
CAWTLTGYNEQFF
>.|TRBV10-3|.|TRBJ2-2
TGTGCCATCAACGGAGGGGGTACCACCGGGGAGCTGTTTTTT
CAINGGGTTGELFF
>.|TRBV28|TRBD1|TRBJ2-1
TGTGCCAGCAGCTCTTTTACAGGGGTGGATGAGCAGTTCTTC
CASSSFTGVDEQFF
>once|TRBV9|TRBD2|TRBJ2-3
TGTGCCAGCAGCCCGAGGACTAGCGGGATTGGAGATACGCAGTATTTT
CASSPRTSGIGDTQYF
>.|TRBV9|.|TRBJ2-1
TGTGCCAGCAGCGTAGGATTAGGCAATGAGCAGTTCTTC
CASSVGLGNEQFF
>.|TRBV11-3|TRBD2|TRBJ2-2
TGTGCCAGCAGCTTAGACGAGCGGGAGGAAGGGGACACCGGGGAGCTGTTTTTT
CASSLDEREEGDTGELFF
>.|TRBV4-1|.|TRBJ1-5
TGCGCCAGCAGCCAAGATCGGGGCGGAGGAAATCAGCCCCAGCATTTT
CASSQDRGGGNQPQHF
>.|TRBV7-2|TRBD2|TRBJ2-5
TGTGCCAGCAGCCTGATAGCGGGAGGGCCCCGAGAGACCCAGTACTTC
CASSLIAGGPRETQYF
>few|TRBV14|.|TRBJ1-1
TGTGCCAGCAGTAGATCCCGGATGAACACTGAAGCTTTCTTT
CASSRSRMNTEAFF
>.|TRBV7-9|TRBD1|TRBJ2-7
TGTGCCAGCAGGGAATACAGGGGGCCGCACGAGCAGTACTTC
CASREYRGPHEQYF
>.|TRBV18|.|TRBJ2-3
TGTGCCAGCTCACCACCGAGCTCAGATACGCAGTATTTT
CASSPPSSDTQYF
>.|TRBV25-1|.|TRBJ2-7
TGTGCCAGCAGTGACAGGGGTCCCTACGAGCAGTACTTC
CASSDRGPYEQYF
>.|TRBV19|TRBD1|TRBJ1-4
TGTGCCTTATGGACAGGACTTCAACTGTTTTTT
CALWTGLQLFF
>.|TRBV2|TRBD1|TRBJ2-7
TGTGCCAGCAGTGAATTTAGGACAGGGTCCTACGAGCAGTACTTC
CASSEFRTGSYEQYF
>.|TRBV7-3|.|TRBJ2-7
TGTGCCAGCAGCCCCGGAGGTGGGGCCTACGAGCAGTACTTC
CASSPGGGAYEQYF
>.|TRBV7-9|.|TRBJ1-4
TGTGCCAGCAGCTTAGCAAGTCAGGTCCCGACTAATGAAAAACTGTTTTTT
CASSLASQVPTNEKLFF
>.|TRBV19|.|TRBJ2-6
TGTGCCAGAGGGGGGACGGCAGCAGGGGCCAACGTCCTGACTTTC
CARGGTAAGANVLTF
>.|TRBV5-1|TRBD1|TRBJ2-7
TGCGCCAGCAGCTTCGGGACAGGGGGTCTCTACGAGCAGTACTTC
CASSFGTGGLYEQYF
>.|TRBV15|.|TRBJ1-2
TGTGCCACCAGCGTGGGAGACTATGGCTACACCTTC
CATSVGDYGYTF
>.|TRBV7-7|.|TRBJ2-3
TGTGCCAGCAGCAAAGATAGGGCAGATACGCAGTATTTT
CASSKDRADTQYF
>.|TRBV14|TRBD2|TRBJ2-7
TGTGCCAGCAGCCGAGCGGGGGTGAAGGACGAGCAGTACTTC
CASSRAGVKDEQYF
>.|TRBV2|.|TRBJ1-2
TGTGCCAGCAGTGACGGTTTTGACTATGGCTACACCTTC
CASSDGFDYGYTF
>.|TRBV5-6|.|TRBJ1-2
TGTGCCAGCAGTTGGAAGGGCCCAGCTAACTATGGCTACACCTTC
CASSWKGPANYGYTF
>.|TRBV7-6|TRBD1|TRBJ1-3
TGTGCCAGCAGCTTTGGGACAGGGGCTGGAAACACCATATATTTT
CASSFGTGAGNTIYF
>once|TRBV9|.|TRBJ1-4
TGTGCCAGCAGCGTAGCCAGCGCTAATGAAAAACTGTTTTTT
CASSVASANEKLFF
>.|TRBV27|.|TRBJ2-1
TGTGCCAGCAGTTTATCGGGAGCGCTGAATGAGCAGTTCTTC
CASSLSGALNEQFF
>.|TRBV5-1|TRBD1|TRBJ2-1
TGCGCCAGCAGCTTGGAATGGACAGGGGGCGCAGATGAGCAGTTCTTC
CASSLEWTGGADEQFF
>.|TRBV4-3|.|TRBJ2-2
TGCGCCAGCAGCCAAGAGTTATATAGGGGTTCCGGGGAGCTGTTTTTT
CASSQELYRGSGELFF
>once|TRBV7-9|.|TRBJ2-7
TGTGCCAGCAGTTATACAGGGTCGGGGTACGAGCAGTACTTC
CASSYTGSGYEQYF
>.|TRBV11-2|.|TRBJ2-4
TGTGCCAGCAGCTTAGCTGGCCAAATAAACATTCAGTACTTC
CASSLAGQINIQYF
>.|TRBV7-2|.|TRBJ2-7
TGTGCGTCCGTGGCGGGACCATCATACGAGCAGTACTTC
CASVAGPSYEQYF
>.|TRBV27|TRBD2|TRBJ2-7
TGTGCCAGCAGTTTAGTCGGGACTAGCTCCGAGCAGTACTTC
CASSLVGTSSEQYF
>.|TRBV7-6|TRBD2|TRBJ2-2
TGTGCCAGCAGCGAAAGACTAGCGGCGCCCGCCGGGGAGCTGTTTTTT
CASSERLAAPAGELFF
>.|TRBV5-1|.|TRBJ2-1
TGCGCCAGCAGCTTGGGGTTGGGAGGATCTGGGAATGAGCAGTTCTTC
CASSLGLGGSGNEQFF